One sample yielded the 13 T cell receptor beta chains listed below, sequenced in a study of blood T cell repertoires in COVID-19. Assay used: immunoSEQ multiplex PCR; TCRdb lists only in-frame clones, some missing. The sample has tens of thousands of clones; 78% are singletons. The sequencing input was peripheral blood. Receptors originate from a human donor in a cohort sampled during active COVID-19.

The CDR3 DNA reads as TGTGCCAGCTCCCATCCCGGGGGATGGGAGACCCAGTACTTC. Its protein product is CASSHPGGWETQYF. V gene TRBV7-2 combines with J gene TRBJ2-5; a weak D match, TRBD2 (6 bases). The CDR3 consists of 14 residues. Trimming removed 8 bases from V and 5 bases from J, with 18 bases in between. Germline V gene data show CDR1 as SGHTA and CDR2 as FQGNSA.

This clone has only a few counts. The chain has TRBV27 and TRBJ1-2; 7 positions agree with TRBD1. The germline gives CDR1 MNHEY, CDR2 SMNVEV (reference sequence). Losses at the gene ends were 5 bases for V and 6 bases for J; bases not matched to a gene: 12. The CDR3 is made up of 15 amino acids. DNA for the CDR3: TGTGCCAGCAGTGACGGGGACAGTCGGATTGATGGCTACACCTTC. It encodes CASSDGDSRIDGYTF.

As DNA, the CDR3 is TGCGCCAGCGGCGCGGCGATTGGCTACACCTTC. It yields the protein CASGAAIGYTF. The chain couples TRBV4-1 to TRBJ1-2; D uncertain. The V end was cut by 8 bases, the J end by 7 bases, with 11 bases between. The CDR3 totals 11 residues. Germline CDR1 MGHRA, CDR2 YSYEKL.

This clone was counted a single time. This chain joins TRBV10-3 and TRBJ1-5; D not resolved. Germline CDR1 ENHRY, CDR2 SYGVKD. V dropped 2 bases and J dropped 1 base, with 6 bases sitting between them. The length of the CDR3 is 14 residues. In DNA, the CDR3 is TGTGCCATCAGTGAGGCCGGGAGCAATCAGCCCCAGCATTTT. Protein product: CAISEAGSNQPQHF.

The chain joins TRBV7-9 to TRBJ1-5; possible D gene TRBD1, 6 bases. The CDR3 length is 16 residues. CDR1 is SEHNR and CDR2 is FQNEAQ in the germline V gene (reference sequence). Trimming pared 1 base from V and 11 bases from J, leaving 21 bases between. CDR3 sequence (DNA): TGTGCCAGCAGCTTAGTATCCAGGGGCCCTTTAGAGACCCAGCATTTT. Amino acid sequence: CASSLVSRGPLETQHF.

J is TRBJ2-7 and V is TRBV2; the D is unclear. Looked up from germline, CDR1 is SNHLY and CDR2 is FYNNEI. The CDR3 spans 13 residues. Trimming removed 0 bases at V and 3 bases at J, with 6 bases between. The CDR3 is CASSEAAIYEQYF. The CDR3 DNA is TGTGCCAGCAGTGAAGCAGCCATCTACGAGCAGTACTTC. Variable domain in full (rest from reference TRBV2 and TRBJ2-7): EPEVTQTPSHQVTQMGQEVILRCVPISNHLYFYWYRQILGQKVEFLVSFYNNEISEKSEIFDDQFSVERPDGSNFTLKIRSTKLEDSAMYFCASSEAAIYEQYFGPGTRLTVT.

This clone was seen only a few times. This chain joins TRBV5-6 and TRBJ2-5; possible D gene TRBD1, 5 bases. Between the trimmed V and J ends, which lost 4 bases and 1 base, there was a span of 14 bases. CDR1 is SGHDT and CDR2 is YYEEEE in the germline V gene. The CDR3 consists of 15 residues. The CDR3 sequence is CASSLGQGFQETQYF. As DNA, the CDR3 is TGTGCCAGCAGCCTAGGTCAGGGATTCCAAGAGACCCAGTACTTC.

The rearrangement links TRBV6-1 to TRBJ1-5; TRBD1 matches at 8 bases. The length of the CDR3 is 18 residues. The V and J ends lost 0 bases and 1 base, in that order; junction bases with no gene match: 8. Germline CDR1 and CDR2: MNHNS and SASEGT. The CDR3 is CASSEAGTGLGSNQPQHF. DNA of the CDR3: TGTGCCAGCAGTGAAGCCGGGACAGGACTAGGGAGCAATCAGCCCCAGCATTTT.

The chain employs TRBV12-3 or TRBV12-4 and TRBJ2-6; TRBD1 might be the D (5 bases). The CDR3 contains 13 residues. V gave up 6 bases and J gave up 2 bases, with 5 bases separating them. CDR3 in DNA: TGTGCCAGCAGGGGGCCTGGGGCCAACGTCCTGACTTTC. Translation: CASRGPGANVLTF.

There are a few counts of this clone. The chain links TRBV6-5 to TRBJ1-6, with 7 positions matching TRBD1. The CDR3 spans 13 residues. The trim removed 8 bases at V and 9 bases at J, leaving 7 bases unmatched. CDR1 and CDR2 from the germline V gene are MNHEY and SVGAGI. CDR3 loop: CASGRGIGSPLHF. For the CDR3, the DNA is TGTGCCAGCGGCAGGGGGATAGGTTCACCCCTCCACTTT.

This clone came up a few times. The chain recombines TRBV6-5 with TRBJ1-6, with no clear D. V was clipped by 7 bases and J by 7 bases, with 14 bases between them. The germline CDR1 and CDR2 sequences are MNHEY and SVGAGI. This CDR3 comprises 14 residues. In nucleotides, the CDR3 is TGTGCCAGCAATCCGGGGATGACGAATTCACCCCTCCACTTT. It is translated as CASNPGMTNSPLHF.

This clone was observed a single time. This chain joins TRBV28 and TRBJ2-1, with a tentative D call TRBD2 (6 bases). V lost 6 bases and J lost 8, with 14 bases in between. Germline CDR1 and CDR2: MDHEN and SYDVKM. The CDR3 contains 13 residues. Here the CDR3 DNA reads TGTGCCAGCAGGGGACTTGACGGCGATGAGCAGTTCTTC. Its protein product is CASRGLDGDEQFF. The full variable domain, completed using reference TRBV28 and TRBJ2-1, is DVKVTQSSRYLVKRTGEKVFLECVQDMDHENMFWYRQDPGLGLRLIYFSYDVKMKEKGDIPEGYSVSREKKERFSLILESASTNQTSMYLCASRGLDGDEQFFGPGTRLTVL.

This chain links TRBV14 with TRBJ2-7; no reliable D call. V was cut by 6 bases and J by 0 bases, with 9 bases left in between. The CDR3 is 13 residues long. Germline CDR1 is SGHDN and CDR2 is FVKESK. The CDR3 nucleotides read TGTGCCAGCAGACCAACAGACTCCTACGAGCAGTACTTC. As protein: CASRPTDSYEQYF. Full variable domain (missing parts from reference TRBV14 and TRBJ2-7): EAGVTQFPSHSVIEKGQTVTLRCDPISGHDNLYWYRRVMGKEIKFLLHFVKESKQDESGMPNNRFLAERTGGTYSTLKVQPAELEDSGVYFCASRPTDSYEQYFGPGTRLTVT.